This T cell receptor beta chain is drawn from a study of T cells in Graves' hyperthyroidism and ophthalmopathy. TCR beta CDR3 regions were amplified from RNA transcripts. The primer set for the first-round RT-PCR of the TCR CDR3 was HTBI. TCRdb re-analysed the multiplex PCR reads in MiXCR, keeping a single row per CDR3 protein. The sample has some 200,000 distinct CDR3 sequences; roughly 17% are singletons. Patients counted as stable if ophthalmopathy did not develop within 18 months. It was uncontrolled infection, other autoimmune disease, pregnancy or lactation that excluded patients. The CDR3 is 11 residues long. The germline V gene has CDR1 MDHEN and CDR2 SYDVKM. V lost 8 bases and J 1 base, leaving 5 bases between the germline ends. This clonotype turned up a few times. Its antigen is unknown. Possible read error: a much larger clone is one base away. Study observations and caveats: Before onset, ophthalmopathy was predicted by the model a median around 6.2 months earlier.

The gene calls are TRBV28 and TRBJ1-1, with D uncertain. The specimen sequenced was blood. This sequence was found in a man aged 50 or older with Graves' hyperthyroidism. The CDR3 DNA reads as TGTGCCAGCTGGGGGAACACTGAAGCTTTCTTT. This codes for CASWGNTEAFF.